These 2 T cell receptor beta chains originate from one sample sequenced in a study of regulatory T cells in long-lasting Graves disease. Construction of TCR beta libraries relied on iRepertoire HTBI primers and on Arm-PCR targeting CDR3 regions. Using its own MiXCR run on the multiplex PCR reads, TCRdb lists one record per CDR3 protein. This table holds some 600,000 distinct CDR3 sequences, 15% to 20% found once. Time point: newly diagnosed GD, antithyroid drugs for less than 3 months. PBMCs provided the RNA from which the TCR library was made. Another study also made use of these data, one on T cells in Graves' hyperthyroidism and ophthalmopathy.

The sample here was peripheral blood mononuclear cells (PBMCs), taken at new diagnosis, from a patient treated with antithyroid drugs. Source of these receptors: a man between 18 and 29 years old with Graves disease.

This clonotype was found many times. The chain uses TRBV28 and TRBJ2-3; D possibly corresponds to TRBD2 (6 bases). Germline CDR1 reads MDHEN; CDR2 reads SYDVKM. There are 13 residues in the CDR3. With 8 bases removed from V and 0 bases from J, the gap between germline ends came to 9 bases. In nucleotides, the CDR3 is TGTGCCAGCGGGAGGAGGAGCACAGATACGCAGTATTTT. Protein sequence: CASGRRSTDTQYF. The full variable domain, completed using reference TRBV28 and TRBJ2-3, is DVKVTQSSRYLVKRTGEKVFLECVQDMDHENMFWYRQDPGLGLRLIYFSYDVKMKEKGDIPEGYSVSREKKERFSLILESASTNQTSMYLCASGRRSTDTQYFGPGTRLTVL.

The sample holds a few counts of this clonotype. The V call is TRBV7-8, the J call TRBJ1-3; D uncertain. The ends were cut back, 1 base at V and 3 bases at J, with 4 bases in the middle. CDR3 length equals 13 residues. Germline CDR1 SGHVS, CDR2 FQNEAQ. CDR3 nucleotides: TGTGCCAGCAGCTTAGTGGTTGGAAACACCATATATTTT. Translation gives CASSLVVGNTIYF.